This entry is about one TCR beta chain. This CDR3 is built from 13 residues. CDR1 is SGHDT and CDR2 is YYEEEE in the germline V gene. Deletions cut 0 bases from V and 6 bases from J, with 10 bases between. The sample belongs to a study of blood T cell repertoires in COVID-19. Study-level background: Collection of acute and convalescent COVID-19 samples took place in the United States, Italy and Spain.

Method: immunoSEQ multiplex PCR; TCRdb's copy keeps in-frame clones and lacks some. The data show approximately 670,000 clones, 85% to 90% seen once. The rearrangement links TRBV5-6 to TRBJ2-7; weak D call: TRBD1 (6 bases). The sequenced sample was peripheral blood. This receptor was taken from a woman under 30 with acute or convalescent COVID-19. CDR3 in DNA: TGTGCCAGCAGCTTGGGGCAGGGGCTCGAGCAGTACTTC. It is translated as CASSLGQGLEQYF.